This paragraph covers one TCR beta chain sequence. V was pared by 4 bases and J by 6 bases, with 5 bases between. This CDR3 comprises 11 residues. The germline V gene has CDR1 MNHNY and CDR2 SVGAGI (reference sequence). Sequencing used immunoSEQ multiplex PCR; TCRdb keeps in-frame clones, though not all of them. This table has under 200,000 clones, 80% to 90% appearing once. These data originate in a study of cytomegalovirus exposure and HLA in healthy donors. The V call is TRBV6-6, the J call TRBJ2-3, with no clear D. This clonotype originated in a woman aged 25 to 39 in good health and CMV-seronegative. Sequenced: PBMCs. This chain's CDR3 is CASSFSDTQYF. CDR3 nucleotide sequence: TGTGCCAGCAGTTTCTCGGATACGCAGTATTTT.